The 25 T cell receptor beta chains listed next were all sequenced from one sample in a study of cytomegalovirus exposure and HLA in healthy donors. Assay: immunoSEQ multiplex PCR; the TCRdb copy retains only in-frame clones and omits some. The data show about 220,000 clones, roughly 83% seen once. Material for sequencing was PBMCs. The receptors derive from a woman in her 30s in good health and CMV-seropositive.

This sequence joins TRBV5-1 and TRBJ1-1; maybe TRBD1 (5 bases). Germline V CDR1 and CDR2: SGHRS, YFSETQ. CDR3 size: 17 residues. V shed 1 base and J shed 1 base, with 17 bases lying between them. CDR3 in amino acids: CASSLHLIGGGNTEAFF. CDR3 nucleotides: TGCGCCAGCAGCTTGCATCTTATCGGGGGTGGGAACACTGAAGCTTTCTTT.

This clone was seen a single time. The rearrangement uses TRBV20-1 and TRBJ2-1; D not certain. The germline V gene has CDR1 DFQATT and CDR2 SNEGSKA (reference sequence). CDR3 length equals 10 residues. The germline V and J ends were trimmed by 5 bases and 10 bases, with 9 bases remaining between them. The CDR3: CSAGAWEQFF. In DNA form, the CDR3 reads TGCAGTGCTGGTGCGTGGGAGCAGTTCTTC.

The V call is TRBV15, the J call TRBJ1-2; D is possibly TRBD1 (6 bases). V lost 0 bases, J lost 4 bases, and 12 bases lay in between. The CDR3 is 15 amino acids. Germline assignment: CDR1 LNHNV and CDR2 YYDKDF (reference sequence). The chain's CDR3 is CATSRDSRDIYGYTF. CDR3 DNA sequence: TGTGCCACCAGCAGAGACTCGAGGGACATCTATGGCTACACCTTC.

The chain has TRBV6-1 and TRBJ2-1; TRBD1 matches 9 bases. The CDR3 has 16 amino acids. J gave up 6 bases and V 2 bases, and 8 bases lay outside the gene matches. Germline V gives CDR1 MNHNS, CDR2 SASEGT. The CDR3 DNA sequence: TGTGCCAGCAGTGAATTAGAGGGACAGGGTGGCAATGAGCAGTTCTTC. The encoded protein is CASSELEGQGGNEQFF.

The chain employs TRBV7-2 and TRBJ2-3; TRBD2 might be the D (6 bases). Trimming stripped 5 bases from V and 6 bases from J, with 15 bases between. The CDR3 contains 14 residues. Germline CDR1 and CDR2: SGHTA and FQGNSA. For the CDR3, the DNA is TGTGCCAGCAGCCGTCGACTAGGATGGGATACGCAGTATTTT. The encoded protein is CASSRRLGWDTQYF. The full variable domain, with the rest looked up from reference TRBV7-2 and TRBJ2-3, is GAGVSQSPSNKVTEKGKDVELRCDPISGHTALYWYRQSLGQGLEFLIYFQGNSAPDKSGLPSDRFSAERTGGSVSTLTIQRTQQEDSAVYLCASSRRLGWDTQYFGPGTRLTVL.

Here the CDR3 DNA reads TGTGCCAGCAGCTCCGGGACAGATGGCTACACCTTC. Amino acid sequence: CASSSGTDGYTF. The chain recombines TRBV13 with TRBJ1-2; 7 bases agree with TRBD1. V lost 4 bases, J lost 6 bases, and 2 bases stayed unmatched. Germline-derived CDR1 and CDR2 are PRHDT and FYEKMQ (reference sequence). This CDR3 contains 12 residues.

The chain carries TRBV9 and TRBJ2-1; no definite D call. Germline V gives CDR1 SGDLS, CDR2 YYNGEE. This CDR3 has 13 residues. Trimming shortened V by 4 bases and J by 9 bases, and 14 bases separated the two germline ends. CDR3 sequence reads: CASSIPPSSEQFF. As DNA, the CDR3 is TGTGCCAGCAGCATTCCTCCTTCGAGTGAGCAGTTCTTC.

The CDR3 sequence is CAWKMAGDSYEQYF. Written as DNA, the CDR3 is TGTGCCTGGAAGATGGCGGGAGATAGCTACGAGCAGTACTTC. This chain uses TRBV30 with TRBJ2-7; 7 bases agree with TRBD2. This CDR3 contains 14 residues. From germline, CDR1 is GTSNPN and CDR2 SVGIG (reference sequence). With 4 bases clipped from V and 3 bases from J, the junction kept 9 bases outside the gene matches.

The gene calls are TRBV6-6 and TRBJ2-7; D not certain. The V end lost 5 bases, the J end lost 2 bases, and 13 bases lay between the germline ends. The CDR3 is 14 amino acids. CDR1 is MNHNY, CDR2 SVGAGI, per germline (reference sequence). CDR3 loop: CASSAEDGTYEQYF. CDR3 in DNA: TGTGCCAGCAGTGCCGAGGACGGAACCTACGAGCAGTACTTC.

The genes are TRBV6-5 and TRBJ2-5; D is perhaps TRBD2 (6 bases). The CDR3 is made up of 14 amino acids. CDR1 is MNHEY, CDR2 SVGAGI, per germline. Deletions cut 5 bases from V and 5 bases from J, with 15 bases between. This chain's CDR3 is CASSTGAGYETQYF. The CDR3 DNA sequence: TGTGCCAGCAGTACGGGAGCGGGTTATGAGACCCAGTACTTC.

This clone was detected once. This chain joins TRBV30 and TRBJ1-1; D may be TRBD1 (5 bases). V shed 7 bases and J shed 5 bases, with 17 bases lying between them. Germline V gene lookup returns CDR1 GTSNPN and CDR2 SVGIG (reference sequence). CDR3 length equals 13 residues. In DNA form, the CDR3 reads TGTGCCTTCGGGGGGGGAGCTCGGACTGAAGCTTTCTTT. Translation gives CAFGGGARTEAFF.

Here the CDR3 DNA reads TGTGCCTGGAGCGAAAGGCTGTATGGCTACACCTTC. Amino acid sequence: CAWSERLYGYTF. The J gene is TRBJ1-2, the V gene TRBV30, with D hard to call. Germline V gives CDR1 GTSNPN, CDR2 SVGIG (reference sequence). Trimming took off 3 bases at V and 5 bases at J, with 10 bases between the two ends. The CDR3 length is 12 residues.

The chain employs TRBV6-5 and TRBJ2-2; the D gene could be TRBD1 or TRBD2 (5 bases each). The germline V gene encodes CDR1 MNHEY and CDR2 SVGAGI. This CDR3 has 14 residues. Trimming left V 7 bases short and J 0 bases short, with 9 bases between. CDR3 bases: TGTGCCAGCAATCAGGGACCGAACACCGGGGAGCTGTTTTTT. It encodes CASNQGPNTGELFF.

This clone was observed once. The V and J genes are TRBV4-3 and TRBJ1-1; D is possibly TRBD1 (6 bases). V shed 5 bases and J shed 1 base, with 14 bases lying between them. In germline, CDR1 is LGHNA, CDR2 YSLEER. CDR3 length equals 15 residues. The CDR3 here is CASSSQGNPNTEAFF. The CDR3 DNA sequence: TGCGCCAGCAGCTCACAGGGTAACCCGAACACTGAAGCTTTCTTT.

Here the CDR3 reads CASSEALGPPNTEAFF. In nucleotides, the CDR3 is TGTGCCAGCAGTGAAGCGCTGGGGCCTCCGAACACTGAAGCTTTCTTT. The chain employs TRBV2 and TRBJ1-1, with D perhaps matching TRBD1 (5 bases). The CDR3 extends over 16 amino acids. From germline, CDR1 is SNHLY and CDR2 FYNNEI. Trimming cost V 0 bases and J 1 base, with 12 bases left between them.

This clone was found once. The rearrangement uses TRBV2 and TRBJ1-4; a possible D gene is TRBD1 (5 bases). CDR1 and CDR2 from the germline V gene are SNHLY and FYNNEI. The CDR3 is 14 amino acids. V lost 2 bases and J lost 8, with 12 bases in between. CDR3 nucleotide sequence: TGTGCCAGCAGTGAAAAGGGGTTGGGGGAAAAACTGTTTTTT. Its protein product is CASSEKGLGEKLFF.

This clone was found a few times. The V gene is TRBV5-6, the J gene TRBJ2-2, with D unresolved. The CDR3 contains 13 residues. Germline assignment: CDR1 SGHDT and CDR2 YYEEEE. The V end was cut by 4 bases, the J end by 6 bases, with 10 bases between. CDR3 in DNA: TGTGCCAGCAGCCGCAAAGTCCCCGGGGAGCTGTTTTTT. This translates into CASSRKVPGELFF.

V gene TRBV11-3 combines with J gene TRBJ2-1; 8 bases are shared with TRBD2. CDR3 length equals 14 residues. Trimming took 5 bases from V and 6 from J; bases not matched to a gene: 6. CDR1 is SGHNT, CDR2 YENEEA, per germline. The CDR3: CASSHGLAGNEQFF. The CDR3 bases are TGTGCCAGCAGCCATGGACTAGCTGGCAATGAGCAGTTCTTC.

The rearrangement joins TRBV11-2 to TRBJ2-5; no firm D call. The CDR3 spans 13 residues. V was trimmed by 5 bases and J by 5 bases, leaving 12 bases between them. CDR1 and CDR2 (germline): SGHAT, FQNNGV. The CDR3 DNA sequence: TGTGCCAGCAGCCAGGCCCCTGGGGAGACCCAGTACTTC. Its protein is CASSQAPGETQYF.

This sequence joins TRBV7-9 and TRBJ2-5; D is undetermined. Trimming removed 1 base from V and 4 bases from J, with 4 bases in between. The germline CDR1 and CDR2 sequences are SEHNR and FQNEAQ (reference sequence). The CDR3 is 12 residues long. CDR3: CASSLVRETQYF. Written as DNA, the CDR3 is TGTGCCAGCAGCTTAGTGAGAGAGACCCAGTACTTC.

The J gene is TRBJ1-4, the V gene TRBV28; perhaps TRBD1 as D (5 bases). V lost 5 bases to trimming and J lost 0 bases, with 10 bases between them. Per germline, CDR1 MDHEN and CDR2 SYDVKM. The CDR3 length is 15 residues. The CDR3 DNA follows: TGTGCCAGCAGTCCCCCGACAGCAACTAATGAAAAACTGTTTTTT. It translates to CASSPPTATNEKLFF.

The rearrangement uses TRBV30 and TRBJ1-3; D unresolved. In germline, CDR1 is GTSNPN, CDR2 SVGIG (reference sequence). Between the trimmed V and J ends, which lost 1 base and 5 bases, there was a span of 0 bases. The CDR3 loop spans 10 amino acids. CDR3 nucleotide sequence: TGTGCCTGGAGTGGAAACACCATATATTTT. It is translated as CAWSGNTIYF.

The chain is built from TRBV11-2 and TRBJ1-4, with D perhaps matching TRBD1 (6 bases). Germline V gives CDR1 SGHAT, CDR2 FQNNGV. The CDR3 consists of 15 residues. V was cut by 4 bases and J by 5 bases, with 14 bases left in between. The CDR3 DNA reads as TGTGCCAGCAGCTCCTTGACAGGCCCGAATGAAAAACTGTTTTTT. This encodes CASSSLTGPNEKLFF.

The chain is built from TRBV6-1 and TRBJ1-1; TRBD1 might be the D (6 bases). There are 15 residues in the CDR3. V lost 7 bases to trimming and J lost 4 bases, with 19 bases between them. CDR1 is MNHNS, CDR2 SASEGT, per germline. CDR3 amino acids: CASIPTAGVPTEAFF. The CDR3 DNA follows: TGTGCCAGCATCCCTACCGCAGGGGTCCCCACTGAAGCTTTCTTT.

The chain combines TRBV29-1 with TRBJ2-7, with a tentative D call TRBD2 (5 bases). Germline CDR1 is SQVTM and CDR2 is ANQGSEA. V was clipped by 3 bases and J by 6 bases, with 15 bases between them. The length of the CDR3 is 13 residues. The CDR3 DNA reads TGCAGCGTTGAGAAGAACGGACTCACCGAGCAGTACTTC. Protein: CSVEKNGLTEQYF.